This T cell receptor (beta chain) was sequenced for a study of blood T cell repertoires in COVID-19. About the study: Specimens from acute and convalescent COVID-19 originated in the United States, Italy and Spain. The cDNA or gDNA used as material had been derived from T cells, B-cell-depleted T cells, or PBMCs.

How the authors handled the data: Reference gene primer amplification in the assay estimated nucleated cell counts. Libraries were prepared by immunoSEQ multiplex PCR; TCRdb keeps only in-frame clonotypes and omits some of them. That table gives V, J and clone size, and the DNA gave D and trimming. Of 130,000 or so clones listed, approximately 87% are singletons. Trimming removed 0 bases at V and 8 bases at J, with 14 bases between. Germline CDR1 and CDR2: SGHNT and YYREEE (reference sequence). This CDR3 region has 15 residues. The sequencing sample was made of peripheral blood. The V gene is TRBV5-4, the J gene TRBJ1-4; no definite D call. The TCR was taken from a woman between 45 and 65 years old with acute or convalescent COVID-19. The CDR3 loop reads CASSLGGGFSEKLFF. The CDR3 DNA reads as TGTGCCAGCAGCTTGGGTGGAGGGTTCAGCGAAAAACTGTTTTTT.